This entry describes one TCR beta chain. Its specificity is unknown. The data belong to a study of OX40 agonist ivuxolimab in advanced cancers. The wider study: Males comprised around four fifths of the group, whose mean age was about 60 years (range 23 to 79). Notes on the study in general: Average numbers of expanded clones were greater in CD8+ T cells than in CD4+. Some nonresponders also had low normalized T-cell clonal expansion.

TCRdb keeps only in-frame clones here, not all; method: immunoSEQ multiplex PCR. The repertoire holds tens of thousands of clones, with 65% to 85% as singletons. This CDR3 comprises 10 residues. V lost 5 bases to trimming and J lost 8 bases, with 9 bases between them. Germline CDR1 reads SQVTM; CDR2 reads ANQGSEA. The chain combines TRBV29-1 with TRBJ1-2; D is possibly TRBD1 (5 bases). The sample was CD4+ or CD8+ T cells sorted from blood, taken in a trial of the OX40 agonist ivuxolimab. This TCR was recovered from an adult with an advanced solid tumor such as melanoma, head and neck, liver or kidney cancer. The CDR3 sequence is CSVRGEGYTF. The CDR3 coding sequence is TGCAGCGTTAGAGGGGAAGGCTACACCTTC.